These T cell receptor beta chains were read from a single sample in a study of T cell changes during pregnancy in multiple sclerosis. Assay used: immunoSEQ multiplex PCR; TCRdb lists only in-frame clones, some missing. The sample has approximately 85,000 clones, 85% to 95% seen once. The source material was peripheral blood, sampled in the third trimester of pregnancy. The receptors shown here come from a female donor with multiple sclerosis, enrolled in a pregnancy study. Each CDR3 is given with its conserved first and last residue. D genes are given only for firm matches. Clone size is shown for a subset of rows, as once, few, many or a class of expanded clone.

d_gene	len	abundance	v_gene	j_gene	CDR3nt	CDR3aa
NA	16	NA	TRBV25-1	TRBJ1-6	TGTGCCAGCAGGAATTTAGGACACACTCAAAATTCACCCCTCCACTTT	CASRNLGHTQNSPLHF
NA	12	NA	TRBV6-1	TRBJ1-1	TGTGCCCACGGCGGGTTGGGGACTGAAGCTTTCTTT	CAHGGLGTEAFF
NA	12	NA	TRBV29-1	TRBJ2-3	TGCAGCGCCCAGGGTGGCACAGATACGCAGTATTTT	CSAQGGTDTQYF
TRBD2	15	NA	TRBV7-6	TRBJ2-1	TGTGCCAGCAGCTTAGCGGCGGGGGGGCCAAATGAGCAGTTCTTC	CASSLAAGGPNEQFF
NA	15	NA	TRBV6-1	TRBJ2-7	TGTGCCAGCATGGGCCTAGGAGGGGCCCCTGACGAGCAGTACTTC	CASMGLGGAPDEQYF
TRBD2	16	NA	TRBV18	TRBJ2-5	TGTGCCAGCTCGTCCCGTTTAGCGGGGGATGGTGAGACCCAGTACTTC	CASSSRLAGDGETQYF
TRBD2	16	NA	TRBV6-5	TRBJ2-2	TGTGCCAGCAGTTACTTTAGCGGGGGGGTTGCCGGGGAGCTGTTTTTT	CASSYFSGGVAGELFF
NA	13	NA	TRBV30	TRBJ2-5	TGTGCCTGGAGTAGGCTAGCGCCCGAGACCCAGTACTTC	CAWSRLAPETQYF
TRBD1	19	NA	TRBV4-2	TRBJ2-6	TGTGCCAGCAGCCAAGGGGAGGGGACAGGGGTTTCTGGGGCCAACGTCCTGACTTTC	CASSQGEGTGVSGANVLTF
NA	15	NA	TRBV2	TRBJ1-5	TGTGCCAGCAGTGAAGCGCAACAGTTGTGGCAGCCCCAGCATTTT	CASSEAQQLWQPQHF
NA	10	NA	TRBV20-1	TRBJ1-2	TGCAGTGCTAGCTCTCTTGGCTACACCTTC	CSASSLGYTF
TRBD1	15	NA	TRBV11-3	TRBJ2-7	TGTGCCAGCAGCCCAGGCGGACAGGGATTCTACGAGCAGTACTTC	CASSPGGQGFYEQYF
NA	15	NA	TRBV9	TRBJ1-2	TGTGCCAGCAGCGTAGAAGGCAGGGGTAACTATGGCTACACCTTC	CASSVEGRGNYGYTF
TRBD1	17	once	TRBV13	TRBJ2-1	TGTGCCAGCAGACGAACAACGGGACAGGGCTCCTACAATGAGCAGTTCTTC	CASRRTTGQGSYNEQFF
NA	14	NA	TRBV27	TRBJ2-7	TGTGCCAGCAGTTTAGGGCAGGGGTCGGGCGAGCAGTACTTC	CASSLGQGSGEQYF
TRBD2	15	NA	TRBV6-1	TRBJ2-7	TGTGCCAGCAGTGAATATAGCGGGGGGCTGTACGAGCAGTACTTC	CASSEYSGGLYEQYF
NA	15	NA	TRBV27	TRBJ2-3	TGTGCCAGCAGTACCGGTCAAGCTAGCACAGATACGCAGTATTTT	CASSTGQASTDTQYF
TRBD1	17	once	TRBV9	TRBJ2-2	TGTGCCAGCAGCGAAAACAGGGGGCAGAAGGACACCGGGGAGCTGTTTTTT	CASSENRGQKDTGELFF
TRBD2	14	NA	TRBV5-5	TRBJ2-5	TGTGCCAGCAGCTTGTGGCGGGGGGGGGAGACCCAGTACTTC	CASSLWRGGETQYF
TRBD2	15	NA	TRBV5-1	TRBJ2-5	TGCGCCAGCAGCACAAGCGGGGGCGGGGGAGAGACCCAGTACTTC	CASSTSGGGGETQYF
NA	10	NA	TRBV6-1	TRBJ1-1	TGTGCCAGCAGTGATCCGGGGGCTTTCTTT	CASSDPGAFF
NA	16	NA	TRBV14	TRBJ2-7	TGTGCCAGCAGCCAGCGTGGAGGAATCGACTCCTACGAGCAGTACTTC	CASSQRGGIDSYEQYF
NA	12	few	TRBV9	TRBJ1-1	TGTGCCAGCAGCGTAGACGGGATGAATGCTTTCTTT	CASSVDGMNAFF
TRBD1	13	NA	TRBV9	TRBJ1-1	TGTGCCAGCAGCGCAAGACAGGGCCATGAAGCTTTCTTT	CASSARQGHEAFF
NA	16	once	TRBV21-1	TRBJ1-3	TGTGCCAGCAGCCAACGACAGCTTTACTCTGGAAACACCATATATTTT	CASSQRQLYSGNTIYF
NA	15	once	TRBV29-1	TRBJ1-4	TGCAGCGCCCTGGGGGGGGCACTAACTAATGAAAAACTGTTTTTT	CSALGGALTNEKLFF
TRBD1	12	NA	TRBV25-1	TRBJ1-2	TGTGCCAGCAGGAGGACAGGGGCTGGCTACACCTTC	CASRRTGAGYTF
NA	13	once	TRBV7-3	TRBJ1-5	TGTGCCAGCAGCGCGGGTCTTAATCAGCCCCAGCATTTT	CASSAGLNQPQHF
NA	17	NA	TRBV18	TRBJ2-7	TGTGCCAGCTCATCGATACGGGGGACAGCCTCTTACTACGAGCAGTACTTC	CASSSIRGTASYYEQYF
NA	13	once	TRBV30	TRBJ1-1	TGTGCCTGGAGTCAACAGATGAACACTGAAGCTTTCTTT	CAWSQQMNTEAFF
NA	13	NA	TRBV7-3	TRBJ1-2	TGTGCCAGCAGCCCCGACGGCGGCTATGGCTACACCTTC	CASSPDGGYGYTF
NA	11	NA	TRBV6-6	TRBJ2-7	TGTGCCAGCAGCCAGGTCTACGAGCAGTACTTC	CASSQVYEQYF
TRBD2	14	NA	TRBV5-4	TRBJ2-3	TGTGCCAGCAGCTTGGCGGCGGGGGGTGATACGCAGTATTTT	CASSLAAGGDTQYF
NA	16	once	TRBV2	TRBJ2-2	TGTGCCAGCAGTGGGATGGGGGCCCAAATCACCGGGGAGCTGTTTTTT	CASSGMGAQITGELFF
NA	11	NA	TRBV11-2	TRBJ2-3	TGTGCCAGCAGTCAGTCGGATACGCAGTATTTT	CASSQSDTQYF
NA	15	NA	TRBV28	TRBJ2-7	TGTGCCAGCGTCCCCCCGGGTGGGGCGGCGTACGAGCAGTACTTC	CASVPPGGAAYEQYF
TRBD1	15	NA	TRBV7-9	TRBJ1-1	TGTGCCAGCAGCCGAGGACAGGGCATGAACACTGAAGCTTTCTTT	CASSRGQGMNTEAFF
NA	13	NA	TRBV27	TRBJ2-7	TGTGCCAGCAGTGACAGGAACTCCTACGAGCAGTACTTC	CASSDRNSYEQYF
NA	14	NA	TRBV2	TRBJ1-1	TGTGCCAGCCTCGTCGTCGGTATGAACACTGAAGCTTTCTTT	CASLVVGMNTEAFF
TRBD1	17	NA	TRBV5-1	TRBJ1-1	TGCGCCAGCAGCTCCCGACAGGGAGGATGGGTGAGCACTGAAGCTTTCTTT	CASSSRQGGWVSTEAFF
NA	15	NA	TRBV2	TRBJ2-7	TGTGCCAGCAGTGTAGAGAGAGGAGAGGCCTACGAGCAGTACTTC	CASSVERGEAYEQYF
TRBD1	15	once	TRBV11-3	TRBJ2-2	TGTGCCAGCAGCTCCACAGGGGGCAACACCGGGGAGCTGTTTTTT	CASSSTGGNTGELFF
TRBD2	14	NA	TRBV6-5	TRBJ2-7	TGTGCCAGCAGTGTCACTAGCGGAGCCTACGAGCAGTACTTC	CASSVTSGAYEQYF
TRBD1	13	NA	TRBV7-6	TRBJ1-1	TGTGCCAGCAGCCCCGACAGGGTTGGCGAAGCTTTCTTT	CASSPDRVGEAFF
TRBD2	14	once	TRBV2	TRBJ2-7	TGTGCCACCCAATTGAGGACTAGCGGACACGAGCAGTACTTC	CATQLRTSGHEQYF
TRBD1	14	NA	TRBV6-5	TRBJ2-5	TGTGCCAGCAGTTCCTCAGGGGGCGCAAAGACCCAGTACTTC	CASSSSGGAKTQYF
NA	13	NA	TRBV6-5	TRBJ1-1	TGTGCCAGCAAGGTACAGCAGAACACTGAAGCTTTCTTT	CASKVQQNTEAFF
TRBD2	13	NA	TRBV9	TRBJ2-7	TGTGCCAGCAGCGCGGGAGGGTCCTACGAGCAGTACTTC	CASSAGGSYEQYF
NA	13	NA	TRBV29-1	TRBJ2-7	TGCAGCGTTGGGGGGGGCAGGGACAACGAGCAGTACTTC	CSVGGGRDNEQYF
NA	15	NA	TRBV9	TRBJ2-2	TGTGCCAGCAACTCCGGAGGCCTGAACACCGGGGAGCTGTTTTTT	CASNSGGLNTGELFF
TRBD2	18	NA	TRBV9	TRBJ2-3	TGTGCCAGCAGCGTATCTAGCGGGGGAGCTCAGAGAACAGATACGCAGTATTTT	CASSVSSGGAQRTDTQYF
TRBD1	14	NA	TRBV5-1	TRBJ2-2	TGCGCCAGCAGACCGGGACAGGGGGCGCGGGAGCTGTTTTTT	CASRPGQGARELFF
NA	14	NA	TRBV6-4	TRBJ2-1	TGTGCCAGCAGTGACTCGGCGGATAACGGTGAGCAGTTCTTC	CASSDSADNGEQFF
NA	14	NA	TRBV6-4	TRBJ2-7	TGTGCCAGTACTACGACGGACAGAGACTACGAGCAGTACTTC	CASTTTDRDYEQYF
NA	16	NA	TRBV9	TRBJ1-2	TGTGCCAGCAGCGTAGAACGCCGGGGGGCTTACTATGGCTACACCTTC	CASSVERRGAYYGYTF
TRBD1	14	NA	TRBV9	TRBJ2-5	TGTGCCAGCAGCGGGGGACAGGCAGGGGAGACCCAGTACTTC	CASSGGQAGETQYF
NA	14	NA	TRBV6-5	TRBJ2-3	TGTGCCAGCAGTTACGCGCAAGTCACAGATACGCAGTATTTT	CASSYAQVTDTQYF
NA	16	NA	TRBV18	TRBJ1-5	TGTGCCAGCTCGGTCGGGACACCCGATAGCAATCAGCCCCAGCATTTT	CASSVGTPDSNQPQHF
TRBD1	15	NA	TRBV30	TRBJ1-2	TGTGCCTGGAGTACCCCTCGGACAGGGAACTATGGCTACACCTTC	CAWSTPRTGNYGYTF
TRBD1	17	NA	TRBV11-2	TRBJ1-5	TGTGCCAGCAGCTTAGAGCCGCAGGGGGCGACCCATCAGCCCCAGCATTTT	CASSLEPQGATHQPQHF